This is a list of T cell receptor beta chains from one sample in a study of T cell responses to AZD1222 COVID-19 vaccine. Method: immunoSEQ multiplex PCR; TCRdb's copy keeps in-frame clones and lacks some. There are about 130,000 clones in the sample; around 93% occur only once, and over 7.5% lies in the top ten. Sequences were derived from peripheral blood, sampled on day 0 of AZD1222 vaccination. These receptors came from an adult in good health. Both conserved end residues are part of each CDR3. The D gene is left open where the match is weak. Some rows mark clone size as missing; the rest say once, few, many or name a class of expanded clone.

size: .
D: .
V: TRBV6-5
J: TRBJ1-2
CDR3: CASSYFQGEGYTF
DNA: TGTGCCAGCAGTTACTTTCAGGGAGAGGGCTACACCTTC

size: once
D: .
V: TRBV7-2
J: TRBJ1-1
CDR3: CASSQGRGTEAFF
DNA: TGTGCCAGCAGCCAAGGACGAGGCACTGAAGCTTTCTTT

size: .
D: TRBD2
V: TRBV3-1/TRBV3-2
J: TRBJ2-1
CDR3: CASSQALAGANEQFF
DNA: TGTGCCAGCAGCCAAGCACTAGCGGGGGCCAATGAGCAGTTCTTC

size: .
D: TRBD1
V: TRBV7-8
J: TRBJ2-1
CDR3: CASSLGTGGNEQFF
DNA: TGTGCCAGCAGCTTAGGGACAGGGGGGAATGAGCAGTTCTTC

size: .
D: TRBD1
V: TRBV5-5
J: TRBJ2-5
CDR3: CASSLGHVTGSRETQYF
DNA: TGTGCCAGCAGCTTGGGACACGTGACAGGGTCCAGAGAGACCCAGTACTTC

size: .
D: .
V: TRBV12-3/TRBV12-4
J: TRBJ2-7
CDR3: CASSLRETYEQYF
DNA: TGTGCCAGCAGTTTAAGGGAAACCTACGAGCAGTACTTC

size: .
D: .
V: TRBV15
J: TRBJ1-3
CDR3: CATSREEWPSGNTIYF
DNA: TGTGCCACCAGCAGAGAAGAGTGGCCGTCTGGAAACACCATATATTTT

size: .
D: TRBD2
V: TRBV30
J: TRBJ2-7
CDR3: CAWSRWGSGEPGGYEQYF
DNA: TGTGCCTGGAGTAGATGGGGGTCGGGAGAGCCGGGGGGATACGAGCAGTACTTC

size: .
D: TRBD1
V: TRBV2
J: TRBJ2-7
CDR3: CASRDRVYEQYF
DNA: TGTGCCAGCCGGGACAGAGTCTACGAGCAGTACTTC

size: .
D: .
V: TRBV10-3
J: TRBJ1-1
CDR3: CAISGTENTEAFF
DNA: TGTGCCATCAGTGGCACCGAGAACACTGAAGCTTTCTTT

size: .
D: .
V: TRBV4-1
J: TRBJ1-3
CDR3: CASRTSVRVSGNTIYF
DNA: TGCGCCAGCAGAACATCCGTACGGGTTTCTGGAAACACCATATATTTT

size: .
D: TRBD1
V: TRBV4-1
J: TRBJ1-4
CDR3: CASSQAGTGNEKLFF
DNA: TGCGCCAGCAGCCAAGCAGGGACAGGGAATGAAAAACTGTTTTTT

size: .
D: TRBD1
V: TRBV20-1
J: TRBJ1-2
CDR3: CSARGDRDYTF
DNA: TGCAGTGCTAGGGGGGACAGGGACTACACCTTC

size: .
D: .
V: TRBV9
J: TRBJ2-2
CDR3: CASSVGSRLYTGELFF
DNA: TGTGCCAGCAGCGTAGGGTCGAGACTCTACACCGGGGAGCTGTTTTTT

size: .
D: .
V: TRBV29-1
J: TRBJ2-5
CDR3: CSVDLGHQARETQYF
DNA: TGCAGCGTTGACCTGGGACACCAGGCCCGAGAGACCCAGTACTTC

size: once
D: .
V: TRBV7-9
J: TRBJ1-1
CDR3: CASSQYYPQGLGTEAFF
DNA: TGTGCCAGCAGCCAATATTACCCTCAGGGATTGGGCACTGAAGCTTTCTTT

size: .
D: .
V: TRBV5-4
J: TRBJ2-7
CDR3: CASSLEYGYEQYF
DNA: TGTGCCAGCAGCTTGGAGTACGGCTACGAGCAGTACTTC

size: once
D: TRBD1
V: TRBV19
J: TRBJ2-2
CDR3: CASNDRGLFDTGELFF
DNA: TGTGCCAGTAACGACAGGGGGCTTTTTGACACCGGGGAGCTGTTTTTT

size: .
D: TRBD1
V: TRBV9
J: TRBJ2-7
CDR3: CASSAGQGSDEQYF
DNA: TGTGCCAGCAGCGCCGGACAGGGGAGCGACGAGCAGTACTTC

size: .
D: .
V: TRBV9
J: TRBJ1-2
CDR3: CASSGQGWNYGYTF
DNA: TGTGCCAGCAGCGGCCAGGGGTGGAACTATGGCTACACCTTC

size: .
D: .
V: TRBV3-1/TRBV3-2
J: TRBJ1-3
CDR3: CASSQAPLGGNTIYF
DNA: TGTGCCAGCAGCCAAGCACCCCTTGGGGGAAACACCATATATTTT

size: .
D: .
V: TRBV25-1
J: TRBJ2-3
CDR3: CASSESVGGADTQYF
DNA: TGTGCCAGCAGTGAATCCGTCGGCGGGGCAGATACGCAGTATTTT

size: .
D: .
V: TRBV2
J: TRBJ1-4
CDR3: CASSEAGGTNEKLFF
DNA: TGTGCCAGCAGTGAAGCAGGAGGCACTAATGAAAAACTGTTTTTT

size: .
D: .
V: TRBV4-1
J: TRBJ1-3
CDR3: CASSQVTSSGNTIYF
DNA: TGCGCCAGCAGCCAAGTAACCAGCTCTGGAAACACCATATATTTT

size: once
D: .
V: TRBV12-5
J: TRBJ2-3
CDR3: CASGLGGGDTQYF
DNA: TGTGCTAGTGGTTTGGGTGGGGGAGATACGCAGTATTTT

size: .
D: .
V: TRBV6-1
J: TRBJ2-5
CDR3: CASSEPVRLILNQETQYF
DNA: TGTGCCAGCAGTGAACCCGTACGACTGATACTAAACCAAGAGACCCAGTACTTC

size: once
D: .
V: TRBV5-8
J: TRBJ1-6
CDR3: CASSREGLWNSPLHF
DNA: TGTGCCAGCAGCCGCGAGGGATTATGGAATTCACCCCTCCACTTT

size: .
D: TRBD1
V: TRBV6-2/TRBV6-3
J: TRBJ1-5
CDR3: CASSTSDRGRNQPQHF
DNA: TGTGCCAGCAGTACCTCGGACAGGGGAAGGAATCAGCCCCAGCATTTT

size: .
D: .
V: TRBV15
J: TRBJ2-2
CDR3: CATSRDGGDTGELFF
DNA: TGTGCCACCAGCAGAGATGGCGGGGACACCGGGGAGCTGTTTTTT

size: .
D: TRBD1
V: TRBV7-9
J: TRBJ1-4
CDR3: CASSPRPTGDEKLFF
DNA: TGTGCCAGCAGCCCCCGACCTACAGGGGACGAAAAACTGTTTTTT

size: .
D: TRBD1
V: TRBV5-4
J: TRBJ1-3
CDR3: CASSLDKGQGSGNTIYF
DNA: TGTGCCAGCAGCTTGGATAAGGGACAGGGCTCTGGAAACACCATATATTTT

size: .
D: .
V: TRBV9
J: TRBJ1-2
CDR3: CASSPETLNYGYTF
DNA: TGTGCCAGCAGCCCCGAGACACTGAACTATGGCTACACCTTC

size: .
D: TRBD1
V: TRBV19
J: TRBJ2-2
CDR3: CASIQPGTGFTGELFF
DNA: TGTGCCAGTATCCAACCCGGGACAGGGTTCACCGGGGAGCTGTTTTTT

size: .
D: .
V: TRBV21-1
J: TRBJ1-5
CDR3: CASSKAGSGNQPQHF
DNA: TGTGCCAGCAGCAAAGCTGGGTCCGGGAATCAGCCCCAGCATTTT

size: .
D: .
V: TRBV5-1
J: TRBJ2-2
CDR3: CASSLDVAVSGELFF
DNA: TGCGCCAGCAGCTTGGATGTTGCGGTGTCCGGGGAGCTGTTTTTT

size: once
D: .
V: TRBV28
J: TRBJ2-6
CDR3: CASSFALSGANVLTF
DNA: TGTGCCAGCAGTTTTGCCCTATCCGGGGCCAACGTCCTGACTTTC

size: .
D: TRBD1
V: TRBV12-5
J: TRBJ1-4
CDR3: CASGTPDRGSEKLFF
DNA: TGTGCTAGTGGAACTCCGGACAGGGGCAGCGAAAAACTGTTTTTT

size: once
D: TRBD2
V: TRBV10-3
J: TRBJ2-3
CDR3: CAIMTGTSGGYTQYF
DNA: TGTGCCATCATGACCGGGACTAGCGGGGGTTATACGCAGTATTTT

size: .
D: .
V: TRBV30
J: TRBJ1-1
CDR3: CAWRQTFEAFF
DNA: TGTGCCTGGAGACAGACATTTGAAGCTTTCTTT

size: .
D: TRBD1
V: TRBV7-2
J: TRBJ1-2
CDR3: CASSPLGTGGVSIGYTF
DNA: TGTGCCAGCAGCCCACTTGGGACAGGCGGTGTGTCGATTGGCTACACCTTC

size: .
D: .
V: TRBV14
J: TRBJ1-1
CDR3: CASSHQGTEAFF
DNA: TGTGCCAGCAGCCATCAAGGGACTGAAGCTTTCTTT

size: .
D: .
V: TRBV6-5
J: TRBJ1-1
CDR3: CASSYSDRNTEAFF
DNA: TGTGCCAGCAGTTACTCGGACAGAAACACTGAAGCTTTCTTT

size: .
D: .
V: TRBV27
J: TRBJ1-1
CDR3: CASGRGNTEAFF
DNA: TGTGCCAGCGGAAGGGGGAACACTGAAGCTTTCTTT

size: .
D: .
V: TRBV30
J: TRBJ1-1
CDR3: CAWSVGGNTEAFF
DNA: TGTGCCTGGAGTGTGGGCGGGAACACTGAAGCTTTCTTT

size: .
D: .
V: TRBV30
J: TRBJ1-1
CDR3: CAWKVLRATEAFF
DNA: TGTGCCTGGAAGGTTTTACGGGCCACTGAAGCTTTCTTT

size: .
D: TRBD2
V: TRBV11-2
J: TRBJ2-5
CDR3: CASTLGASGGALETQYF
DNA: TGTGCCAGCACCCTAGGGGCTAGCGGGGGGGCCTTAGAGACCCAGTACTTC

size: .
D: TRBD2
V: TRBV5-1
J: TRBJ2-3
CDR3: CASSLVVLAGGNRNTDTQYF
DNA: TGCGCCAGCAGCTTGGTGGTGCTAGCGGGGGGCAACCGCAACACAGATACGCAGTATTTT